This T cell receptor beta chain was observed in a study of blood T cell repertoires in COVID-19. Background on the study: PBMCs, B-cell-depleted T cells, or T cells were the source of the cDNA or gDNA that made up the material.

This clone was recorded a few times. Only in-frame clones appear in the TCRdb table, and some are missing; sequencing was by immunoSEQ multiplex PCR. The sample holds 150,000 to 200,000 clones, roughly three quarters seen once. Seattle's cohort entered during active infection and was followed longitudinally. The sequence derives from a woman aged 80 or over with COVID-19, enrolled during active disease. The sample consisted of peripheral blood.

The chain's CDR3 is CASSSVNPPGNTEAFF. CDR3 nucleotides: TGTGCCAGCAGCTCCGTTAACCCACCAGGGAACACTGAAGCTTTCTTT. The rearrangement uses TRBV11-2 and TRBJ1-1, with D hard to call. This CDR3 has 16 amino acids. V was clipped by 4 bases and J by 1 base, with 16 bases between them. Germline loops: CDR1 SGHAT, CDR2 FQNNGV.